Following are 23 T cell receptor beta chains from one sample sequenced in a study of blood T cell repertoires in COVID-19. Method: immunoSEQ multiplex PCR; TCRdb's copy keeps in-frame clones and lacks some. The sample has roughly 150,000 clones; around nine tenths are singletons. The source material was peripheral blood. These receptors all stem from a human donor in a cohort sampled during active COVID-19.

The rearrangement joins TRBV3-1 (or the pseudogene TRBV3-2) to TRBJ2-7, with 7 bases fitting TRBD2. This CDR3 region has 14 residues. Germline CDR1 LGHDT, CDR2 YNNKEL (reference sequence). The V segment lost 1 base and the J segment 4 bases; nucleotides outside the gene matches: 4. As DNA, the CDR3 is TGTGCCAGCAGCCAAGTTGGGGGGGGATACGAGCAGTACTTC. Translating it yields CASSQVGGGYEQYF.

The gene calls are TRBV18 and TRBJ2-7; TRBD1 agrees at 9 bases. The germline CDR1 and CDR2 sequences are KGHSH and LQKENI. This CDR3 is built from 18 residues. After removal of 1 base from V and 1 base from J, the junction contained 11 bases not matched to a gene. CDR3 nucleotide sequence: TGTGCCAGCTCACCACGTCAACCGGGACAGGGCTGGTCCTACGAGCAGTACTTC. Translating gives CASSPRQPGQGWSYEQYF.

The genes are TRBV4-2 and TRBJ2-7, with D unclear. V was cut by 4 bases and J by 0 bases, with 7 bases left in between. Germline CDR1 and CDR2: LGHNA and YNFKEQ. The CDR3 is 13 amino acids. CDR3 bases: TGTGCCAGCAGCCCGTACAGCTCCTACGAGCAGTACTTC. This gives the protein CASSPYSSYEQYF.

The V gene is TRBV28, the J gene TRBJ1-2; no clear D gene. This CDR3 has 12 amino acids. Trimming took off 5 bases at V and 4 bases at J, with 8 bases between the two ends. CDR1 MDHEN and CDR2 SYDVKM come from the germline V gene. The DNA for the CDR3 is TGTGCCAGCAGTGGACTGACCTATGGCTACACCTTC. It encodes CASSGLTYGYTF.

V gene TRBV5-6 combines with J gene TRBJ1-2, with D maybe TRBD1 (6 bases). V lost 3 bases and J 2 bases, leaving 11 bases between the germline ends. The CDR3 has 14 residues. Per the germline V gene, CDR1 is SGHDT and CDR2 is YYEEEE. CDR3 coding DNA: TGTGCCAGCAGCTCGGACAGAAAAAACTATGGCTACACCTTC. This translates into CASSSDRKNYGYTF.

The chain is built from TRBV11-2 and TRBJ2-7; possible D gene TRBD2, 5 bases. The CDR3 is 12 amino acids. From germline, CDR1 is SGHAT and CDR2 FQNNGV. V lost 1 base and J lost 7, with 8 bases in between. The CDR3 nucleotides read TGTGCCAGCAGCTTAGCCGGAGGTGAGCAGTACTTC. Translating gives CASSLAGGEQYF.

This chain connects TRBV5-1 to TRBJ2-2, with TRBD2 as a possible D gene (5 bases). The V end was cut by 4 bases, the J end by 5 bases, with 18 bases between. The CDR3 is 16 residues long. Per germline, CDR1 SGHRS and CDR2 YFSETQ. For the CDR3, the DNA is TGCGCCAGCAGCGAGAGGACGGGCCCGGGGACCGGGGAGCTGTTTTTT. Translated: CASSERTGPGTGELFF.

The chain recombines TRBV6-1 with TRBJ2-7; 15 nucleotides align to TRBD2. Germline V lookup: CDR1 MNHNS, CDR2 SASEGT. The CDR3 runs to 20 residues. Trimming took 1 base from V and 0 from J; bases not matched to a gene: 10. DNA for the CDR3: TGTGCCAGCAGTGAAGGGGGACTAGCGGGAGGTTTGGGGATCTCCTACGAGCAGTACTTC. This gives the protein CASSEGGLAGGLGISYEQYF.

V and J are TRBV6-4 and TRBJ2-7; TRBD1 matches 10 bases. The CDR3 runs 14 residues. Germline CDR1 reads MRHNA; CDR2 reads SNTAGT. Trimming at V came to 7 bases and at J to 4 bases, leaving 7 bases not matched to a gene. CDR3 residues: CASKRDRGPYEQYF. The CDR3 DNA reads TGTGCCAGCAAACGGGACAGGGGACCATACGAGCAGTACTTC.

The chain has TRBV6-5 and TRBJ2-5, with D unresolved. V was cut by 4 bases and J by 4 bases, with 4 bases left in between. Germline CDR1 is MNHEY and CDR2 is SVGAGI. CDR3 length: 11 residues. CDR3 amino acids: CASSSVETQYF. The CDR3 bases are TGTGCCAGCAGTTCTGTAGAGACCCAGTACTTC.

The V gene is TRBV4-3, the J gene TRBJ1-4; TRBD1 is a possible D gene (6 bases). CDR1 LGHNA and CDR2 YSLEER come from the germline V gene. CDR3 length equals 14 residues. V gave up 1 base and J gave up 10 bases, with 13 bases separating them. CDR3 sequence: CASSQAQGLGKLFF. As DNA, the CDR3 is TGCGCCAGCAGCCAAGCTCAGGGGCTGGGAAAACTGTTTTTT.

The chain uses TRBV9 and TRBJ2-5, with 7 nucleotides matching TRBD2. Germline V CDR1 and CDR2: SGDLS, YYNGEE. With 3 bases clipped from V and 9 bases from J, the junction kept 11 bases outside the gene matches. The CDR3 runs to 14 residues. The CDR3 coding sequence is TGTGCCAGCAGCGATGGTAGCGGGTCCGTATCCCAGTACTTC. Its protein product is CASSDGSGSVSQYF.

The chain couples TRBV21-1 to TRBJ2-5; no DNA check was done on the table's D call, TRBD1. TRBV21-1 is annotated as a pseudogene. CDR3 length equals 19 residues. CDR3 protein: CASSKLKTGDLKGQETQYF. The CDR3 nucleotides are TGTGCCAGCAGCAAATTGAAGACAGGAGACTTAAAAGGCCAAGAGACCCAGTACTTC.

The chain has TRBV21-1 and TRBJ2-1; the table's D call, TRBD2, was not checked against the DNA. TRBV21-1 is a documented pseudogene. This CDR3 comprises 16 residues. CDR3 DNA: TGTGCCAGCAGCTCAAACTGGACTAGCGGGAACAATGAGCAGTTCTTC. This translates into CASSSNWTSGNNEQFF.

This clone was observed a single time. This chain uses TRBV29-1 with TRBJ2-5, with TRBD2 matching 10 bases. V trimming: 0 bases; J trimming: 0 bases; junction bases outside the gene matches: 1. CDR1 SQVTM and CDR2 ANQGSEA come from the germline V gene. The CDR3 sequence is 15 residues long. The CDR3 reads CSVEEGLAHQETQYF. The CDR3 DNA reads TGCAGCGTTGAAGAGGGACTAGCGCACCAAGAGACCCAGTACTTC.

The CDR3 here is CASSPTQTEAFF. For the CDR3, the DNA is TGTGCCAGCAGCCCCACCCAGACTGAAGCTTTCTTT. The rearrangement uses TRBV6-5 and TRBJ1-1, with D unresolved. Trimming stripped 6 bases from V and 5 bases from J, with 10 bases between. Germline CDR1 and CDR2: MNHEY and SVGAGI. CDR3 length: 12 amino acids.

This chain links TRBV6-2 or TRBV6-3 with TRBJ2-7; 16 bases match TRBD2. The CDR3 contains 20 residues. Germline CDR1 MNHEY, CDR2 SVGEGT. With V trimmed by 2 bases and J by 3 bases, 13 bases remained unmatched. CDR3 sequence: CASSYTLGTSGRAQSYEQYF. For the CDR3, the DNA is TGTGCCAGCAGTTACACCCTCGGGACTAGCGGGAGGGCTCAAAGCTACGAGCAGTACTTC.

The chain is built from TRBV9 and TRBJ2-1, with 8 bases identical to TRBD1. CDR1 and CDR2 from the germline V gene are SGDLS and YYNGEE. The length of the CDR3 is 17 residues. V dropped 2 bases and J dropped 4; count of bases not matched to a gene: 11. In nucleotides, the CDR3 is TGTGCCAGCAGCGTGGGGGGTGGACAGGGTCCTTACAATGAGCAGTTCTTC. Protein: CASSVGGGQGPYNEQFF.

The genes are TRBV7-9 and TRBJ2-7, with 7 bases identical to TRBD1. After removal of 5 bases from V and 6 bases from J, the junction contained 7 bases not matched to a gene. The germline gives CDR1 SEHNR, CDR2 FQNEAQ (reference sequence). The CDR3 has 13 amino acids. CDR3 sequence reads: CASSGQALREQYF. As DNA, the CDR3 is TGTGCCAGCAGCGGACAGGCCCTACGCGAGCAGTACTTC.

This chain links TRBV3-1 (or the pseudogene TRBV3-2) with TRBJ2-5; TRBD2 matches 9 bases. V lost 0 bases, J lost 2 bases, and 10 bases stayed unmatched. CDR3 length: 18 residues. Germline CDR1 reads LGHDT; CDR2 reads YNNKEL (reference sequence). The CDR3 region has the DNA TGTGCCAGCAGCCAAGAGGCCAGTGGTCTAGCGGGACAAGAGACCCAGTACTTC. This gives the protein CASSQEASGLAGQETQYF.

This sequence joins TRBV28 and TRBJ2-7, with 7 nucleotides matching TRBD1. In germline, CDR1 is MDHEN, CDR2 SYDVKM. The V and J ends lost 7 bases and 3 bases, in that order; junction bases with no gene match: 12. The CDR3 is made up of 15 amino acids. CDR3 DNA sequence: TGTGCCAGCACTCCTGCCGGGACAGCTATCTACGAGCAGTACTTC. This sequence encodes CASTPAGTAIYEQYF.

V is TRBV5-1 and J is TRBJ1-1, with TRBD1 as a possible D gene (5 bases). Germline loops: CDR1 SGHRS, CDR2 YFSETQ. This CDR3 comprises 16 residues. Trimming cost V 2 bases and J 1 base, with 15 bases left between them. The CDR3 DNA reads TGCGCCAGCAGCTTACTTCGGGGGACGGGGAACACTGAAGCTTTCTTT. Encoded protein: CASSLLRGTGNTEAFF.

This clone was recorded once. The chain has TRBV27 and TRBJ2-5; TRBD1 matches at 9 bases. This CDR3 has 13 residues. Germline V gene data show CDR1 as MNHEY and CDR2 as SMNVEV (reference sequence). Germline trimming cut 5 bases from V and 5 bases from J; bases unmatched to any gene: 3. Here the CDR3 DNA reads TGTGCCAGCAGTCGAGACAGGGGGGAGACCCAGTACTTC. This codes for CASSRDRGETQYF.